These 27 T cell receptor beta chains originate from one sample sequenced in a study of spatial heterogeneity in lung cancer (dated by TCRdb to 2018 to 2020). Library prep was done by 5' RACE. The instrument was a NextSeq 500. The public reads were run again by TCRdb, first through fastp at Q25 and then through MiXCR, and only productive beta chains were kept. Under each unique CDR3 protein, matching rows form one entry showing the most common genes and DNA. Within this sample are roughly 48,000 distinct CDR3 sequences, with roughly 5% of them counted one time only. The biggest ten clones account for 8.5% to 14% of the sample. The time point label here, explained by the study, means: sample taken at primary tumor resection. This sample comprised PBMCs, obtained at surgery. The receptors shown here come from a male donor with early-stage non-small cell lung cancer.

The DNA of the CDR3 is TGTGCCAGCAGCTTATGGTCACCTATCGGGGAGCTGTTTTTT. Residues: CASSLWSPIGELFF. The chain has TRBV7-8 and TRBJ2-2; D unclear. Germline CDR1 is SGHVS and CDR2 is FQNEAQ. Deletions cut 2 bases from V and 7 bases from J, with 11 bases between. The CDR3 consists of 14 residues.

This clonotype was picked up many times. The chain couples TRBV7-3 to TRBJ1-5; the D is unclear. V was trimmed by 1 base and J by 0 bases, leaving 1 base between them. Per germline, CDR1 SGHTA and CDR2 FQGTGA. The CDR3 has 13 amino acids. The CDR3 DNA reads as TGTGCCAGCAGCTTAATTAGCAATCAGCCCCAGCATTTT. It is translated as CASSLISNQPQHF.

This clonotype occurred many times. The chain couples TRBV6-6 to TRBJ2-5; D tentatively reads TRBD1 or TRBD2 (5 bases each). V lost 4 bases to trimming and J lost 7 bases, with 22 bases between them. Germline CDR1 reads MNHNY; CDR2 reads SVGAGI (reference sequence). The CDR3 runs to 16 residues. CDR3 in DNA: TGTGCCAGCAGTTTCGGGACCGCCAGTGGGGTTCTGACCCAGTACTTC. Its translation is CASSFGTASGVLTQYF.

This clonotype has ten or more counts. The V gene is TRBV7-9, the J gene TRBJ2-3; 8 nucleotides match TRBD2. From germline, CDR1 is SEHNR and CDR2 FQNEAQ (reference sequence). V was pared by 0 bases and J by 5 bases, with 7 bases of the junction left unmatched. This CDR3 comprises 16 residues. CDR3 sequence (DNA): TGTGCCAGCAGCTTAGCGACGGGAGGGCCGGGAGATACGCAGTATTTT. Encoded protein: CASSLATGGPGDTQYF. Filled out from reference TRBV7-9 and TRBJ2-3, the complete variable domain reads DTGVSQNPRHKITKRGQNVTFRCDPISEHNRLYWYRQTLGQGPEFLTYFQNEAQLEKSRLLSDRFSAERPKGSFSTLEIQRTEQGDSAMYLCASSLATGGPGDTQYFGPGTRLTVL.

This clonotype was counted ten times or more. This chain joins TRBV9 and TRBJ2-1; D is undetermined. The V and J ends lost 4 bases and 0 bases respectively, with 11 bases between them. CDR1 is SGDLS and CDR2 is YYNGEE in the germline V gene. The CDR3 runs to 15 residues. CDR3 in amino acids: CASSSRQPSYNEQFF. DNA of the CDR3: TGTGCCAGCAGCTCCCGCCAGCCCTCCTACAATGAGCAGTTCTTC.

This clonotype was detected ten times or more. The V and J genes are TRBV7-2 and TRBJ2-2; 8 nucleotides match TRBD1. The junction had 7 bases not matched to a gene; V was cut back by 5 bases and J by 5 bases. This CDR3 region has 15 residues. Germline V gene lookup returns CDR1 SGHTA and CDR2 FQGNSA. The CDR3 loop reads CASSVGTGGTGELFF. CDR3 DNA: TGTGCCAGCAGCGTAGGGACAGGCGGTACCGGGGAGCTGTTTTTT.

This clonotype appeared many times. The chain employs TRBV30 and TRBJ2-3; the D is unclear. Deletions cut 4 bases from V and 5 bases from J, with 10 bases between. This CDR3 comprises 12 residues. Germline assignment: CDR1 GTSNPN and CDR2 SVGIG (reference sequence). The CDR3 sequence is CAWNVAGDTQYF. In DNA form, the CDR3 reads TGTGCCTGGAATGTCGCAGGAGATACGCAGTATTTT.

At least ten counts were recorded for this clonotype. This chain links TRBV7-9 with TRBJ2-3; D gene uncertain. CDR3 length: 12 amino acids. Germline CDR1 reads SEHNR; CDR2 reads FQNEAQ (reference sequence). Trimming left V 5 bases short and J 3 bases short, with 6 bases between. This CDR3 reads CASSPWTDTQYF. As DNA, the CDR3 is TGTGCCAGCAGCCCCTGGACAGATACGCAGTATTTT.

The chain couples TRBV7-8 to TRBJ2-3; D not resolved. The ends were cut back, 2 bases at V and 0 bases at J, with 6 bases in the middle. The length of the CDR3 is 14 residues. Germline-derived CDR1 and CDR2 are SGHVS and FQNEAQ. The DNA for the CDR3 is TGTGCCAGCAGCTTAATGAGAAGCACAGATACGCAGTATTTT. Residues: CASSLMRSTDTQYF. Using reference TRBV7-8 and TRBJ2-3 for the parts outside the CDR3, the full variable domain is GAGVSQSPRYKVAKRGQDVALRCDPISGHVSLFWYQQALGQGPEFLTYFQNEAQLDKSGLPSDRFFAERPEGSVSTLKIQRTQQEDSAVYLCASSLMRSTDTQYFGPGTRLTVL.

This clonotype was detected many times. The rearrangement links TRBV11-2 to TRBJ2-7, with unresolved D. Between the trimmed V and J ends, which lost 1 base and 3 bases, there was a span of 7 bases. The length of the CDR3 is 13 residues. CDR1 is SGHAT and CDR2 is FQNNGV in the germline V gene. The CDR3 coding sequence is TGTGCCAGCAGCTTAGGACAAGTCTACGAGCAGTACTTC. It encodes CASSLGQVYEQYF.

This chain connects TRBV2 to TRBJ2-7; no firm D call. The CDR3 extends over 13 amino acids. Germline lookup yields CDR1 SNHLY and CDR2 FYNNEI. V shed 3 bases and J shed 1 base, with 7 bases lying between them. The CDR3 DNA sequence: TGTGCCAGCAGTGACAGTCCTTCCTACGAGCAGTACTTC. Translated, it gives CASSDSPSYEQYF.

This clonotype was counted many times. This rearrangement joins TRBV28 to TRBJ1-5; perhaps TRBD1 as D (5 bases). The CDR3 sequence is 15 residues long. Germline loops: CDR1 MDHEN, CDR2 SYDVKM. V lost 2 bases and J 2 bases, leaving 10 bases between the germline ends. As DNA, the CDR3 is TGTGCCAGCAGTTTAGGATGGGGGGGCAATCAGCCCCAGCATTTT. Its translation is CASSLGWGGNQPQHF.

The sample holds many counts of this clonotype. V is TRBV5-1 and J is TRBJ2-7, with TRBD2 identical over 7 bases. The length of the CDR3 is 14 residues. Germline V lookup: CDR1 SGHRS, CDR2 YFSETQ. J gave up 0 bases and V 5 bases, and 5 bases lay outside the gene matches. The CDR3 DNA is TGCGCCAGCAGGGTGCGGGGGACCTCCTACGAGCAGTACTTC. Translated, it gives CASRVRGTSYEQYF.

The chain couples TRBV19 to TRBJ2-1; D might be TRBD2 (7 bases). Trimming took 6 bases from V and 0 from J, leaving 12 bases between them. CDR1 and CDR2 (germline): LNHDA, SQIVND (reference sequence). The CDR3 is 15 residues long. As DNA, the CDR3 is TGTGCCAGTAGCCAAGGGGGGGGCTCCTACAATGAGCAGTTCTTC. As protein: CASSQGGGSYNEQFF.

The genes are TRBV20-1 and TRBJ2-5; D gene uncertain. The CDR3 covers 12 residues. The germline gives CDR1 DFQATT, CDR2 SNEGSKA (reference sequence). V dropped 3 bases and J dropped 2 bases, with 7 bases sitting between them. The CDR3, as DNA: TGCAGTGCTAGTCCCGAGCAAGAGACCCAGTACTTC. It encodes CSASPEQETQYF.

At least ten counts were recorded for this clonotype. The gene calls are TRBV10-3 and TRBJ2-3, with 14 positions matching TRBD2. Trimming removed 5 bases from V and 2 bases from J; junction bases left unmatched: 6. This CDR3 is 17 amino acids long. Germline V gene sequence: CDR1 ENHRY, CDR2 SYGVKD. The CDR3 coding sequence is TGTGCCATCAGTAAGGGACTAGCGGGAGCCCTCACAGATACGCAGTATTTT. As protein: CAISKGLAGALTDTQYF.

In its sample, this clonotype was seen many times. V is TRBV7-2 and J is TRBJ1-3; possibly TRBD1 for D (5 bases). Per germline, CDR1 SGHTA and CDR2 FQGNSA. Trimming cost V 1 base and J 4 bases, with 17 bases left between them. The CDR3 runs 17 residues. The CDR3 here is CASSLDRQRLAGNTIYF. CDR3 DNA: TGTGCCAGCAGCTTAGATCGACAGCGTCTGGCAGGAAACACCATATATTTT.

For this clonotype: Since no conserved phenylalanine or tryptophan closes the CDR3, a read error is the likely cause. The V and J genes are TRBV19 and TRBJ2-3, with D tentatively TRBD2 (6 bases). This CDR3 contains 14 residues. In germline, CDR1 is LNHDA, CDR2 SQIVND (reference sequence). Trimming took off 7 bases at V and 6 bases at J, with 17 bases between the two ends. CDR3 DNA sequence: TGTGCCAGTACCGGGACTCGTTTCGCGGATACGCAGTATCTT. This translates into CASTGTRFADTQYL.

This clonotype was observed many times. The chain uses TRBV7-2 and TRBJ1-2, with D hard to call. V was cut by 1 base and J by 8 bases, with 11 bases left in between. The CDR3 sequence is 13 residues long. Per the germline V gene, CDR1 is SGHTA and CDR2 is FQGNSA. CDR3: CASSLVGGLGYTF. The CDR3 coding sequence is TGTGCCAGCAGCTTAGTTGGAGGATTGGGCTACACCTTC.

This clonotype appeared many times. V usage is TRBV28 and J usage is TRBJ2-7; 9 bases align to TRBD2. V was clipped by 5 bases and J by 1 base; unmatched bases: 9. Per the germline V gene, CDR1 is MDHEN and CDR2 is SYDVKM. This CDR3 spans 16 amino acids. The CDR3 region has the DNA TGTGCCAGCAGTCCCCTGTGGCTAGCGGGATCCTACGAGCAGTACTTC. Amino acid sequence: CASSPLWLAGSYEQYF.

In this sample, this clonotype turned up many times. The chain joins TRBV28 to TRBJ1-1; 7 bases are shared with TRBD1. This CDR3 contains 14 residues. Germline V gene sequence: CDR1 MDHEN, CDR2 SYDVKM. Trimming cost V 7 bases and J 5 bases; bases outside gene matches: 10. In DNA, the CDR3 is TGTGCCAGCACCCTGACAGGGTTTGGGACTGAAGCTTTCTTT. This translates into CASTLTGFGTEAFF.

This clonotype was observed many times. The chain couples TRBV9 to TRBJ2-7; TRBD2 matches 8 bases. The ends lost 2 bases at V and 3 bases at J; junction bases unmatched: 7. From germline, CDR1 is SGDLS and CDR2 YYNGEE. This CDR3 is built from 15 residues. CDR3 coding DNA: TGTGCCAGCAGCGTGCACACTAGCGGAGACTACGAGCAGTACTTC. Protein: CASSVHTSGDYEQYF.

This clonotype showed up many times. CDR3 DNA sequence: TGTGCCAGCAGCTTAGCGGGAGGGACGAACACCGGGGAGCTGTTTTTT. This sequence encodes CASSLAGGTNTGELFF. The chain uses TRBV5-4 and TRBJ2-2; 10 bases map to TRBD2. The CDR3 totals 16 residues. J was trimmed by 0 bases and V by 2 bases; bases with no gene match: 1. The germline CDR1 and CDR2 sequences are SGHNT and YYREEE (reference sequence).

This clonotype showed up many times. V usage is TRBV12-3 or TRBV12-4 and J usage is TRBJ2-4, with 7 bases aligning to TRBD2. This CDR3 region has 14 residues. V was clipped by 5 bases and J by 2 bases; unmatched bases: 3. The CDR3 region has the DNA TGTGCCAGCAGTAAGACTAGCCCCAAAAACATTCAGTACTTC. As protein: CASSKTSPKNIQYF.

As to this clonotype: A read error may be the cause here, since a much bigger clone is one base away. The chain couples TRBV3-1 to TRBJ2-7; D is unresolved. The V and J ends lost 2 bases and 8 bases respectively, with 13 bases between them. This CDR3 spans 13 amino acids. The germline gives CDR1 LGHDT, CDR2 YNNKEL (reference sequence). CDR3 sequence (DNA): TGTGCCAGCAGCCAAAACGACGGGTACAAGCAGTACTTC. Translated: CASSQNDGYKQYF.

The CDR3 protein is CASSPGLTGADTQYF. For the CDR3, the DNA is TGTGCCAGCAGCCCCGGACTAACTGGAGCAGATACGCAGTATTTT. V usage is TRBV7-2 and J usage is TRBJ2-3; possible D gene TRBD2, 6 bases. V was trimmed by 5 bases and J by 4 bases, leaving 16 bases between them. This CDR3 has 15 amino acids. Germline V gives CDR1 SGHTA, CDR2 FQGNSA.

This clonotype was counted between two and nine times. The chain has TRBV12-3 or TRBV12-4 and TRBJ1-1, with D possibly matching TRBD1 (6 bases). The CDR3 length is 14 residues. With 0 bases removed from V and 4 bases from J, the gap between germline ends came to 9 bases. The CDR3 is CASSLAQGVTEAFF. Here the CDR3 DNA reads TGTGCCAGCAGTTTAGCACAGGGTGTCACTGAAGCTTTCTTT.